This T cell receptor (beta chain) stems from a study of beta chain features in type 1 diabetes. Study-level findings and limits: Type 1 diabetes patients had VDJ junctions that carried fewer insertions and more deletions. Equally in patients and controls, shorter templates might have been favored by PCR.

In regard to this clone: What it binds is not known.

What was sequenced were expressed TCRB transcripts, since all of the isolated RNA had been reverse transcribed. Clones were read by immunoSEQ multiplex PCR, and TCRdb kept only the in-frame ones, dropping some. The sample records roughly 500,000 clones, over 9.5% being singletons. The CDR3 extends over 15 amino acids. CDR1 is MNHEY, CDR2 SMNVEV, per germline (reference sequence). V trimming: 5 bases; J trimming: 4 bases; junction bases outside the gene matches: 6. V gene TRBV27 combines with J gene TRBJ1-3; TRBD1 aligns across 9 bases. Source material: naive CD4+ T cells from blood. This sequence originates from a young woman in good health. The CDR3 loop reads CASSPATGGGNTIYF. CDR3 nucleotide sequence: TGTGCCAGCAGTCCCGCGACAGGGGGAGGAAACACCATATATTTT.